The 30 T cell receptor beta chains given below trace back to one sample, sequenced in a study of CXCR3-negative and CXCR3-positive naive CD8 T cells. TRB cDNA was prepared as libraries by UMI-labeled 5' RACE. TCRdb reprocessed the 5' RACE reads, with one entry per CDR3 protein and no DNA. The listing contains roughly 6,000 distinct CDR3 sequences. Sequenced sample: naive CXCR3- CD8+ T cells from blood. Indicated subset: CD45RO-CCR7+CD27+CD95- naive CD8+ T cells lacking CXCR3 (TNR3-). These receptors were obtained from a human donor in good health. Some clones in this sample may be carry-over from other donors' samples.

This rearrangement joins TRBV14 to TRBJ2-1; there is no DNA to check the TCRdb D call of TRBD1. CDR3 size: 11 residues. From germline, CDR1 is SGHDN and CDR2 FVKESK. CDR3 sequence: CASSPGVEQFF.

This clonotype is classed as medium-sized (0.01 to 0.1%) by frequency. The chain employs TRBV27 and TRBJ2-2. Germline V CDR1 and CDR2: MNHEY, SMNVEV (reference sequence). The CDR3 is made up of 17 amino acids. CDR3 loop: CASSLSTGDANTGELFF.

The chain has TRBV29-1 and TRBJ2-3; TCRdb's D call, TRBD1, is unchecked because there is no DNA. The CDR3 totals 14 residues. Per the germline V gene, CDR1 is SQVTM and CDR2 is ANQGSEA. The CDR3 sequence is CSVLAGGGTDTQYF.

This chain joins TRBV6-6 and TRBJ2-5; lacking DNA, the TRBD1 call made by TCRdb goes unchecked. Germline V gives CDR1 MNHNY, CDR2 SVGAGI (reference sequence). The CDR3 totals 14 residues. CDR3 sequence: CASSTRQGQETQYF.

In terms of frequency, this clonotype is medium-sized. V is TRBV3-1 and J is TRBJ2-1. This CDR3 contains 14 residues. Germline CDR1 reads LGHDT; CDR2 reads YNNKEL (reference sequence). CDR3 protein: CASSQILSINEQFF.

Its frequency marks this clonotype as medium-sized. The V gene is TRBV7-2, the J gene TRBJ2-7; no DNA is available, so the TRBD2 call from TCRdb remains unchecked. Germline CDR1 reads SGHTA; CDR2 reads FQGNSA. This CDR3 is 15 amino acids long. CDR3: CASSPLGLGDYEQYF.

This clonotype is identified as medium-sized from frequency. V usage is TRBV2 and J usage is TRBJ2-2; TCRdb lists TRBD2, though no DNA is available to test this call. The CDR3 is 15 amino acids. Germline V CDR1 and CDR2: SNHLY, FYNNEI. CDR3 sequence reads: CASRLAGEGTGELFF. The complete variable domain, with remaining parts taken from reference TRBV2 and TRBJ2-2, reads EPEVTQTPSHQVTQMGQEVILRCVPISNHLYFYWYRQILGQKVEFLVSFYNNEISEKSEIFDDQFSVERPDGSNFTLKIRSTKLEDSAMYFCASRLAGEGTGELFFGEGSRLTVL.

Judged by frequency, this clonotype is medium-sized. The J gene is TRBJ1-1, the V gene TRBV20-1. This CDR3 region has 16 residues. The germline V gene encodes CDR1 DFQATT and CDR2 SNEGSKA (reference sequence). CDR3 sequence: CSARGGGHLTTLKAFF.

This clonotype ranks as medium-sized in terms of frequency. The V gene is TRBV12-3 or TRBV12-4, the J gene TRBJ1-2; TCRdb names TRBD1, which stays unverified in the absence of DNA. The CDR3 spans 14 residues. The CDR3 loop is CASSFRATNYGYTF.

According to its frequency, this clonotype is medium-sized (0.01 to 0.1%). The rearrangement joins TRBV7-9 to TRBJ1-5; TCRdb outputs TRBD1, but without DNA this stays unchecked. The CDR3 runs to 14 residues. Germline V gene data show CDR1 as SEHNR and CDR2 as FQNEAQ (reference sequence). The chain's CDR3 is CASSEDRNNQPQHF.

This sequence joins TRBV7-2 and TRBJ2-7; TCRdb indicates TRBD2, and absent DNA this call remains unverified. The CDR3 length is 15 residues. Germline V gives CDR1 SGHTA, CDR2 FQGNSA. The CDR3 region is CASRPSGGSSYEQYF.

By frequency, this clonotype is medium-sized (0.01 to 0.1%). The rearrangement uses TRBV27 and TRBJ1-2; TCRdb indicates TRBD1, and absent DNA this call remains unverified. The CDR3 contains 13 residues. CDR1 and CDR2 from the germline V gene are MNHEY and SMNVEV (reference sequence). CDR3 region: CASSLLSGVGYTF.

This sequence joins TRBV7-3 and TRBJ2-1; TCRdb gives TRBD2 as the D gene, but with no DNA this cannot be confirmed. Germline CDR1 reads SGHTA; CDR2 reads FQGTGA. The CDR3 is 19 amino acids. The CDR3 loop reads CASSLKGPLLADSYNEQFF.

V is TRBV6-2 or TRBV6-3 and J is TRBJ2-7; checking the TCRdb D call of TRBD2 is not possible without DNA. CDR3 size: 16 residues. Per germline, CDR1 MNHEY and CDR2 SVGEGT. CDR3 loop: CASSPNWILAAYEQYF.

This clonotype is called medium-sized based on its frequency. J is TRBJ1-5 and V is TRBV12-5. The CDR3 has 14 residues. The germline CDR1 and CDR2 sequences are LGHNT and FRNRAP. CDR3 loop: CASGLAVGNQPQHF.

The chain has TRBV3-1 and TRBJ2-3. The CDR3 has 13 amino acids. Germline CDR1 reads LGHDT; CDR2 reads YNNKEL (reference sequence). The CDR3 reads CASSQDSTDTQYF.

In terms of frequency, this clonotype is large. The chain recombines TRBV7-9 with TRBJ2-1. Germline V gene sequence: CDR1 SEHNR, CDR2 FQNEAQ (reference sequence). The CDR3 is made up of 11 amino acids. This CDR3 is CASSRGYEQFF.

V is TRBV15 and J is TRBJ2-1; the D gene TCRdb calls, TRBD1, cannot be checked with no DNA. The CDR3 consists of 12 residues. Germline V gives CDR1 LNHNV, CDR2 YYDKDF (reference sequence). This CDR3 reads CATTLAGDEQFF.

The chain uses TRBV7-3 and TRBJ1-1. Germline CDR1 is SGHTA and CDR2 is FQGTGA. The CDR3 length is 15 residues. CDR3 amino acids: CASSFTGPMDTEAFF.

The chain combines TRBV6-5 with TRBJ2-3; the D call from TCRdb, TRBD1, cannot be confirmed without DNA. Germline V gene lookup returns CDR1 MNHEY and CDR2 SVGAGI. The CDR3 totals 15 residues. CDR3 loop: CASSPRDRQGDTQYF.

By frequency, this clonotype registers medium-sized. This chain joins TRBV19 and TRBJ1-3; TCRdb returns TRBD1, unconfirmable since there is no DNA. The CDR3 spans 16 residues. The germline CDR1 and CDR2 sequences are LNHDA and SQIVND (reference sequence). CDR3 amino acids: CASSLLFGDAGNTIYF.

This clonotype counts as medium-sized by frequency. The chain has TRBV29-1 and TRBJ2-2; as DNA is missing, the TRBD1 call by TCRdb cannot be tested. The CDR3 sequence is 15 residues long. The germline V gene has CDR1 SQVTM and CDR2 ANQGSEA. This CDR3 reads CSPGRQGQGTGELFF.

This clonotype shows up as medium-sized by frequency. The chain couples TRBV9 to TRBJ2-1; the TCRdb call, TRBD1, lacks DNA for checking. This CDR3 has 15 amino acids. The V gene's germline CDR1 is SGDLS and CDR2 YYNGEE. The CDR3: CASSPRTGGYNEQFF.

This chain's CDR3 is CASSDDGFNTEGFF. The chain employs TRBV25-1 and TRBJ1-1. CDR1 and CDR2 (germline): MGHDK, SYGVNS. There are 14 residues in the CDR3. Supplemented by reference TRBV25-1 and TRBJ1-1, the full variable domain reads EADIYQTPRYLVIGTGKKITLECSQTMGHDKMYWYQQDPGMELHLIHYSYGVNSTEKGDLSSESTVSRIRTEHFPLTLESARPSHTSQYLCASSDDGFNTEGFFGQGTRLTVV.

The chain joins TRBV20-1 to TRBJ1-2; TCRdb returns TRBD1, unconfirmable since there is no DNA. The CDR3 loop spans 15 amino acids. Germline values: CDR1 DFQATT, CDR2 SNEGSKA (reference sequence). CDR3 residues: CSARDRDRGTYGYTF.

The chain has TRBV30 and TRBJ2-1; TCRdb selects TRBD2, and the lack of DNA leaves this call unchecked. Germline V gene sequence: CDR1 GTSNPN, CDR2 SVGIG (reference sequence). The CDR3 totals 16 residues. The CDR3 spells CAWSGLAGRRYNEQFF.

This clonotype ranks as medium-sized in terms of frequency. V gene TRBV21-1 combines with J gene TRBJ1-5; TCRdb selects TRBD1, and the lack of DNA leaves this call unchecked. TRBV21-1 is a pseudogene. The CDR3 length is 17 residues. The CDR3 protein is CASSKFCGTRPDQPQHF.

V gene TRBV15 combines with J gene TRBJ2-7; TCRdb's D gene call, TRBD1, goes unchecked for lack of DNA. The CDR3 spans 13 residues. CDR1 is LNHNV and CDR2 is YYDKDF in the germline V gene (reference sequence). CDR3 sequence: CATSREQGSKQYF.

This clonotype counts as medium-sized by frequency. The chain combines TRBV20-1 with TRBJ2-1; TCRdb's D gene call, TRBD2, goes unchecked for lack of DNA. The V gene's germline CDR1 is DFQATT and CDR2 SNEGSKA (reference sequence). CDR3 length: 16 amino acids. CDR3 region: CSARDTSGPSYNEQFF.

The chain joins TRBV14 to TRBJ1-4; TCRdb lists TRBD1, though no DNA is available to test this call. CDR3 length: 13 amino acids. The V gene's germline CDR1 is SGHDN and CDR2 FVKESK. This chain's CDR3 is CASRGGLNEKLFF.